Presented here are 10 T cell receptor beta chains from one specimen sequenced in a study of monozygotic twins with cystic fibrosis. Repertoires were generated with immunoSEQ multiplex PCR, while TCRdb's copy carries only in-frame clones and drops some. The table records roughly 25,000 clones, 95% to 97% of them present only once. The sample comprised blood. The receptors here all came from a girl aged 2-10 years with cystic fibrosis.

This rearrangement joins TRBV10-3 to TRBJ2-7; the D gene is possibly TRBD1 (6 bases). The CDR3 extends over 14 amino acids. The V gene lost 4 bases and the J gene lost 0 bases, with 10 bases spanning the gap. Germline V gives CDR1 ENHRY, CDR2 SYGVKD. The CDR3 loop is CAISASDSSYEQYF. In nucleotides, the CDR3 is TGTGCCATCAGTGCGTCGGACAGCTCCTACGAGCAGTACTTC.

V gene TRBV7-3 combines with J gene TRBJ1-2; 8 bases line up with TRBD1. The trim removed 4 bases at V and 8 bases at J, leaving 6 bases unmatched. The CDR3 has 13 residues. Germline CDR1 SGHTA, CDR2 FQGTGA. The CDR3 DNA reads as TGTGCCAGCAGCTCGGACAGGGTGCGCGGCTACACCTTC. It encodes CASSSDRVRGYTF.

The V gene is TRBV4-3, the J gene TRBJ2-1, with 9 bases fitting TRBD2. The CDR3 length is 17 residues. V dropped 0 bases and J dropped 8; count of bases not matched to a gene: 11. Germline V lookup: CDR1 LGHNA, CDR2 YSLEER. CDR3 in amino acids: CASSQDGKGGRGDEQFF. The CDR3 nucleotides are TGCGCCAGCAGCCAAGATGGGAAAGGCGGGAGGGGCGATGAGCAGTTCTTC.

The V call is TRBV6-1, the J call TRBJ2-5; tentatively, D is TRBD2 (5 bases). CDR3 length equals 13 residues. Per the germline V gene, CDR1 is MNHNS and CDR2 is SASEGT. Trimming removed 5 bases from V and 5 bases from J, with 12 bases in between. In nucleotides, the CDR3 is TGTGCCAGCAGTAGAGGGAACGCGGAGACCCAGTACTTC. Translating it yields CASSRGNAETQYF.

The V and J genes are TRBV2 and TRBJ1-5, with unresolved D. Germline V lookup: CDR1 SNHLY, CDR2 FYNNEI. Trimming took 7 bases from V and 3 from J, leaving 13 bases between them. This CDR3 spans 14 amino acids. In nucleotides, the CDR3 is TGTGCCAGCAAAAGAGGCCCTAACAATCAGCCCCAGCATTTT. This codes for CASKRGPNNQPQHF.

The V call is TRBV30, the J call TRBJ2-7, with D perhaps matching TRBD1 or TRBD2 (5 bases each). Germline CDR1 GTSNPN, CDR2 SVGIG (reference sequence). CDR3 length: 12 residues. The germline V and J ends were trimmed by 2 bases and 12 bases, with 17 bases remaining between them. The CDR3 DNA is TGTGCCTGGAGTACCTTTGGGGACGAAGGGTACTTC. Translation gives CAWSTFGDEGYF. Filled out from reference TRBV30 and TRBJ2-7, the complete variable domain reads SQTIHQWPATLVQPVGSPLSLECTVEGTSNPNLYWYRQAAGRGLQLLFYSVGIGQISSEVPQNLSASRPQDRQFILSSKKLLLSDSGFYLCAWSTFGDEGYFGPGTRLTVT.

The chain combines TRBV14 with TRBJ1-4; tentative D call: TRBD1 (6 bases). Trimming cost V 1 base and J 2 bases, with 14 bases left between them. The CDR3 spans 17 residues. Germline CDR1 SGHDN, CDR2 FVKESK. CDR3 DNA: TGTGCCAGCAGCCAAGGAACAGGGTGGGCCACTAATGAAAAACTGTTTTTT. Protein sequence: CASSQGTGWATNEKLFF.

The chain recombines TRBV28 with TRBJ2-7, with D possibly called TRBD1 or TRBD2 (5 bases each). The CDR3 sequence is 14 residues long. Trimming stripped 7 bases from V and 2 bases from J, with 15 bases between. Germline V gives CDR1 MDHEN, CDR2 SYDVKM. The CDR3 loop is CASIGGSLTYEQYF. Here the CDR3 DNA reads TGTGCCAGCATTGGGGGATCCCTGACCTACGAGCAGTACTTC.

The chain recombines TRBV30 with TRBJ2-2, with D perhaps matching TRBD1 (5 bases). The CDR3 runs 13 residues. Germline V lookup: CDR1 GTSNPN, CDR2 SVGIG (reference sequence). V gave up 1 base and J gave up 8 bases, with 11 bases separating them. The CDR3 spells CAWSGDSLGELFF. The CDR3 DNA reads TGTGCCTGGAGTGGAGACAGTTTAGGGGAGCTGTTTTTT.

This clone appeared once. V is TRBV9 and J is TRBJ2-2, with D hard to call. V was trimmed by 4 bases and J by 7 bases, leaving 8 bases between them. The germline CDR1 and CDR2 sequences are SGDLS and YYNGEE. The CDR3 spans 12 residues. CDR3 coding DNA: TGTGCCAGCAGCCTCACAGACGGGGAGCTGTTTTTT. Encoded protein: CASSLTDGELFF.